This entry describes one T cell receptor (beta chain). This entry comes from a study of shared clonotypes between healthy human individuals. Assay used: immunoSEQ multiplex PCR; TCRdb lists only in-frame clones, some missing. The sample holds 600,000 to 800,000 clones; 72% are singletons and the top ten take roughly 1.8%. J gave up 7 bases and V 6 bases, and 5 bases lay outside the gene matches. Germline CDR1 MNHNY, CDR2 SVGAGI (reference sequence). The CDR3 contains 14 residues. The genes are TRBV6-6 and TRBJ2-1; TRBD2 aligns across 11 bases. The sequenced sample consisted of memory CD4+ T cells sorted from blood. Subset described: CD45RA-negative fraction. This receptor was obtained from a young woman in good health. The CDR3 reads CASRLAGEGNEQFF. CDR3 DNA sequence: TGTGCCAGCAGACTAGCGGGAGAGGGTAATGAGCAGTTCTTC.